Listed below are T cell receptor beta chains from one sample, sequenced in a study of CD8+ T cells in alopecia areata. Generated by immunoSEQ multiplex PCR, the TCRdb table keeps only in-frame clones and is missing some. Seen here are over 150,000 clones, roughly 50% observed once, and the top ten hold roughly 12%. The sequences come from CD8+ T cells sorted from blood, collected at week 24, from a patient treated with tofacitinib. These receptors were obtained from a human donor with alopecia areata. The CDR3 runs from the conserved cysteine through the conserved F or W. A D gene is named only where the DNA matches it firmly. The size entry is marked missing in some rows and otherwise reads once, few, many or a size class.

j_call,d_call,v_call,clone_size,cdr3_nt,cdr3_aa
TRBJ2-7,-,TRBV13,-,TGTGCCACCCGGGGGCCTAACTACGAGCAGTACTTC,CATRGPNYEQYF
TRBJ2-7,TRBD1,TRBV14,-,TGTGCCAGCAGCCTTCGACAGGGGTACGAGCAGTACTTC,CASSLRQGYEQYF
TRBJ1-4,-,TRBV11-2,-,TGTGCCAGCAGCTCCGTAGATGAAAAACTGTTTTTT,CASSSVDEKLFF
TRBJ1-5,TRBD1,TRBV4-1,-,TGCGCCAGCAGCCGAGGACAGGGCGGCCAGCCCCAGCATTTT,CASSRGQGGQPQHF
TRBJ2-7,-,TRBV9,-,TGTGCCAGCAGCGGGATGGGGAATCCCTACGAGCAGTACTTC,CASSGMGNPYEQYF
TRBJ1-4,TRBD1,TRBV7-9,-,TGTGCCAGCAGCAGCCCGGGACAGGAAAAACTGTTTTTT,CASSSPGQEKLFF
TRBJ2-1,TRBD2,TRBV25-1,-,TGTGCCAGCAGTGCTGGGGGGGTTCTCAATGAGCAGTTCTTC,CASSAGGVLNEQFF
TRBJ1-1,-,TRBV18,-,TGTGCCAGCTCCTCGGGGGGGACTGAAGCTTTCTTT,CASSSGGTEAFF
TRBJ1-2,-,TRBV10-2,-,TGCGCCAGCAGTGAGGGCACCTATGGCTACACCTTC,CASSEGTYGYTF
TRBJ1-6,TRBD1,TRBV19,-,TGTGCCAGTAGTCATCAGGGGGCGGGCTCACCCCTCCACTTT,CASSHQGAGSPLHF
TRBJ2-2,-,TRBV11-2,few,TGTGCCAGCAGCCACAACACCGGGGAGCTGTTTTTT,CASSHNTGELFF
TRBJ2-1,-,TRBV12-5,few,TGTGCTAGTGGCCCCGGACAGGAGCAGTTCTTC,CASGPGQEQFF
TRBJ2-7,-,TRBV30,-,TGTGCCTGGGGCCCAAGTCGGGTTTCGGGCTACGAGCAGTACTTC,CAWGPSRVSGYEQYF
TRBJ2-5,-,TRBV7-9,few,TGTGCCAGCCCCGGATTTGAGACCCAGTACTTC,CASPGFETQYF
TRBJ1-3,-,TRBV19,few,TGTGCCAGTCAGGACCGCAACTCTGGAAACACCATATATTTT,CASQDRNSGNTIYF
TRBJ2-1,TRBD1,TRBV7-9,-,TGTGCCAGCAGCCACTGGGGACAGGACTACAATGAGCAGTTCTTC,CASSHWGQDYNEQFF
TRBJ2-7,TRBD1,TRBV7-9,few,TGTGCCAGCAGCTTAGGTCGACAGGGGGGCGAGCAGTACTTC,CASSLGRQGGEQYF
TRBJ2-3,TRBD2,TRBV11-2,-,TGTGCCAGCAGCTTAGATCCGGGGGAGGGAGATACGCAGTATTTT,CASSLDPGEGDTQYF
TRBJ1-4,-,TRBV4-1,-,TGCGCCAGCAGCCACCCCAGGTGGATGTGGGAAAAACTGTTTTTT,CASSHPRWMWEKLFF
TRBJ2-7,TRBD2,TRBV19,-,TGTGCCAGTAGTATTGGACTAGCGCGGGAGCAGTACTTC,CASSIGLAREQYF
TRBJ1-1,-,TRBV7-2,-,TGTGCCAGCAGCTTAGGCAGGGCGACTGAAGCTTTCTTT,CASSLGRATEAFF
TRBJ1-1,-,TRBV4-1,-,TGCGCCAGCAGCACTAACTCCGACGAAGCTTTCTTT,CASSTNSDEAFF
TRBJ1-5,-,TRBV29-1,-,TGCAGCGTCCCCGGGACTTCGAGCAATCAGCCCCAGCATTTT,CSVPGTSSNQPQHF
TRBJ2-7,-,TRBV29-1,-,TGCAGCGTTGAAAATTACTACGAGCAGTACTTC,CSVENYYEQYF
TRBJ1-1,-,TRBV7-3,-,TGTGCCAGCAGCTTAGGGGGGCTGGCTGAAGCTTTCTTT,CASSLGGLAEAFF
TRBJ2-7,-,TRBV5-6,-,TGTGCCAGCAGCTCCTTGAGGGACCGCCACGAGCAGTACTTC,CASSSLRDRHEQYF
TRBJ2-5,-,TRBV11-2,-,TGTGCCAGCAGCTTAGGGGAAAGGAAGACCCAGTACTTC,CASSLGERKTQYF
TRBJ1-1,-,TRBV7-9,-,TGTGCCAGCAGCGGCCCCGACGGGGAAGCTTTCTTT,CASSGPDGEAFF
TRBJ1-5,-,TRBV2,few,TGTGCCAGCAGTGAAGGAACAGGGCGAGATCAGCCCCAGCATTTT,CASSEGTGRDQPQHF
TRBJ1-1,-,TRBV6-5,-,TGTGCCAGCAGTCCACAGGGTAGGTGGACTGAAGCTTTCTTT,CASSPQGRWTEAFF
TRBJ2-1,TRBD2,TRBV13,-,TGTGCCAGCAGCTTAGGTCTAGCGGGGTCCGCAACCTACAATGAGCAGTTCTTC,CASSLGLAGSATYNEQFF
TRBJ2-2,-,TRBV29-1,-,TGCAGCGTTCCCCTTCACACTGTCGGCACCGGGGAGCTGTTTTTT,CSVPLHTVGTGELFF
TRBJ1-5,-,TRBV25-1,-,TGTGCCAGCAGTGAGGGTAACAATCAGCCCCAGCATTTT,CASSEGNNQPQHF
TRBJ1-1,-,TRBV2,-,TGTGCCAGCACCCGGGGCACTGAAGCTTTCTTT,CASTRGTEAFF
TRBJ1-2,TRBD1,TRBV4-1,-,TGCGCCAGCAGCCAACAAAGGGACAGGGGAATTAATGGCTACACCTTC,CASSQQRDRGINGYTF
TRBJ2-7,TRBD2,TRBV7-9,-,TGTGCCAGCAGACCGAACGGGGGGGACTCCTACGAGCAGTACTTC,CASRPNGGDSYEQYF
TRBJ1-1,-,TRBV25-1,-,TGTGCCAGCACCCAGACCAGCAACACTGAAGCTTTCTTT,CASTQTSNTEAFF
TRBJ2-7,-,TRBV13,-,TGTGCCAGCAGCTTAGAAAGAGGCCCCTCCTACGAGCAGTACTTC,CASSLERGPSYEQYF
TRBJ1-6,-,TRBV19,-,TGTGCCAGCAGACGGGGAGAAGGTGGCCTGGGTGACTCCTATAATTCACCCCTCCACTTT,CASRRGEGGLGDSYNSPLHF
TRBJ2-7,-,TRBV10-3,-,TGTGCCATCAGTGAGGGGATAGGGCAGAACTTC,CAISEGIGQNF
TRBJ2-7,TRBD1,TRBV5-5,few,TGTGCCAGCAGCCCGGACAGGGGAACCTACGAGCAGTACTTC,CASSPDRGTYEQYF
TRBJ2-6,-,TRBV5-1,-,TGCGCCAGCAGCCTACGGGCCAACGTCCTGACTTTC,CASSLRANVLTF
TRBJ2-7,-,TRBV5-6,-,TGTGCCAGCAGTTCGCTAGAAAGCTACGAGCAGTACTTC,CASSSLESYEQYF
TRBJ2-6,-,TRBV6-5,few,TGTGCCAGCAGTAACTCTGGGGCCAACGTCCTGACTTTC,CASSNSGANVLTF
TRBJ2-7,TRBD1,TRBV4-1,once,TGCGCCAGCAGCCAAGTTGCGACAGGGACCTCCTACGAGCAGTACTTC,CASSQVATGTSYEQYF
TRBJ1-4,TRBD1,TRBV7-2,-,TGTGCCAGCAGCCCAACAGGGGCCAGAAATGAAAAACTGTTTTTT,CASSPTGARNEKLFF
TRBJ1-5,-,TRBV5-1,-,TGCGCCAGCAGCTTGGCCCACAATCAGCCCCAGCATTTT,CASSLAHNQPQHF